This is a list of T cell receptor beta chains from one sample in a study of blood T cell repertoires in COVID-19. Repertoires were generated with immunoSEQ multiplex PCR, while TCRdb's copy carries only in-frame clones and drops some. The profile shows 250,000 to 350,000 clones, about 91% of them singletons. The sample consisted of peripheral blood. The source of these receptors is a woman aged 25 to 39 who had recovered from COVID-19. The CDR3 runs from the conserved cysteine through the conserved F or W. D genes are given only for firm matches. Part of the rows lack a size; the others show once, few, many or a class for expanded clones.

v_gene	abundance	j_gene	d_gene	CDR3aa	CDR3nt
TRBV5-1	.	TRBJ2-7	.	CASSLEGRGRSYEQYF	TGCGCCAGCAGCTTGGAGGGTAGGGGCAGGTCCTACGAGCAGTACTTC
TRBV28	.	TRBJ1-4	TRBD1	CASRLGQLNEKLFF	TGTGCCAGCCGACTGGGACAGCTTAATGAAAAACTGTTTTTT
TRBV7-8	.	TRBJ1-6	TRBD1	CASSLGARQGYNSPLHF	TGTGCCAGCAGCTTAGGGGCCCGACAGGGTTATAATTCACCCCTCCACTTT
TRBV28	.	TRBJ1-2	.	CASSWGGEGYTF	TGTGCCAGCAGTTGGGGAGGGGAAGGCTACACCTTC
TRBV7-8	.	TRBJ1-1	.	CASSFFKAGTEAFF	TGTGCCAGCAGCTTCTTCAAAGCCGGCACTGAAGCTTTCTTT
TRBV5-4	.	TRBJ2-7	TRBD1	CASSSGSTGVSYTQYF	TGTGCCAGCAGCTCGGGGTCGACAGGGGTTTCTTATACGCAGTACTTC
TRBV6-5	.	TRBJ1-1	.	CASSYGFRLSNTEAFF	TGTGCCAGCAGTTACGGCTTTCGACTGTCGAACACTGAAGCTTTCTTT
TRBV6-5	.	TRBJ2-1	.	CASSFAQGRWGNEQFF	TGTGCCAGCAGTTTCGCCCAGGGCAGGTGGGGCAATGAGCAGTTCTTC
TRBV12-3/TRBV12-4	.	TRBJ2-3	.	CASSISSPDTQYF	TGTGCCAGCAGTATTAGTTCCCCAGATACGCAGTATTTT
TRBV27	few	TRBJ1-6	.	CASNTALSYNSPLHF	TGTGCCAGCAACACAGCCCTCTCCTATAATTCACCCCTCCACTTT
TRBV7-2	.	TRBJ2-5	TRBD2	CASSLTSGGAGTQYF	TGTGCCAGCAGCTTAACTAGCGGGGGGGCCGGGACCCAGTACTTC
TRBV28	.	TRBJ1-1	.	CAILLQGNTEAFF	TGTGCCATTCTACTCCAGGGGAACACTGAAGCTTTCTTT
TRBV3-1/TRBV3-2	.	TRBJ1-4	TRBD1	CASSRQGVAEKLFF	TGTGCCAGCAGCCGACAGGGGGTGGCTGAAAAACTGTTTTTT
TRBV10-3	.	TRBJ1-4	.	CAISESYAEFNEKLFF	TGTGCCATCAGTGAGTCGTATGCGGAATTTAATGAAAAACTGTTTTTT
TRBV6-5	.	TRBJ1-1	TRBD1	CASVKSRQGNTEAFF	TGTGCCAGCGTGAAGAGCCGACAGGGTAACACTGAAGCTTTCTTT
TRBV7-8	.	TRBJ1-3	.	CASSPQGGNTIYF	TGTGCCAGCAGCCCGCAGGGCGGAAACACCATATATTTT
TRBV11-2	.	TRBJ2-7	.	CASRSSYEQYF	TGTGCCAGCAGGAGTTCCTACGAGCAGTACTTC
TRBV9	.	TRBJ1-2	.	CASSVGWRGGYTF	TGTGCCAGCAGCGTAGGATGGAGGGGCGGCTACACCTTC
TRBV5-5	.	TRBJ1-4	TRBD1	CASSPHRLDREARFGEKLFF	TGTGCCAGCAGCCCCCATAGATTGGACAGGGAGGCACGATTCGGTGAAAAACTGTTTTTT
TRBV15	.	TRBJ2-5	TRBD1	CATSRDSGTGGRGETQYF	TGTGCCACCAGCAGAGATTCAGGGACAGGGGGCCGGGGAGAGACCCAGTACTTC
TRBV7-2	.	TRBJ2-3	TRBD2	CASSFHGGGPIGTQYF	TGTGCCAGCAGCTTCCACGGGGGGGGGCCTATTGGTACGCAGTATTTT
TRBV6-5	.	TRBJ2-5	.	CASSYSGGFWETQYF	TGTGCCAGCAGTTACTCGGGGGGTTTTTGGGAGACCCAGTACTTC
TRBV11-2	.	TRBJ2-7	TRBD1	CASNTGGSEQYF	TGTGCCAGCAACACAGGGGGAAGCGAGCAGTACTTC
TRBV5-1	once	TRBJ2-7	TRBD1	CASRSGQGDEQYF	TGCGCCAGCAGGTCCGGACAGGGCGACGAGCAGTACTTC
TRBV5-1	.	TRBJ2-2	.	CASSLAAGAELFF	TGCGCCAGCAGCTTGGCCGCGGGGGCGGAGCTGTTTTTT
TRBV9	.	TRBJ2-2	TRBD2	CASSVLAGGRTGELFF	TGTGCCAGCAGCGTATTAGCGGGGGGGCGAACCGGGGAGCTGTTTTTT
TRBV6-6	once	TRBJ1-1	TRBD1	CASRRTGGLNTEAFF	TGTGCCAGCAGGAGGACAGGGGGCCTAAACACTGAAGCTTTCTTT
TRBV10-3	.	TRBJ2-5	.	CAISERAAREIETQYF	TGTGCCATCAGTGAACGGGCGGCCAGGGAAATTGAGACCCAGTACTTC
TRBV2	.	TRBJ1-1	.	CASRGIGGSNTEAFF	TGTGCCAGCAGGGGAATCGGAGGGTCGAACACTGAAGCTTTCTTT
TRBV7-3	.	TRBJ1-1	TRBD1	CASSKGANTEAFF	TGTGCCAGCAGTAAGGGGGCGAACACTGAAGCTTTCTTT
TRBV6-2/TRBV6-3	.	TRBJ2-1	TRBD1	CASSRWTGPFSYNEQFF	TGTGCCAGCAGCCGATGGACAGGGCCGTTCTCCTACAATGAGCAGTTCTTC
TRBV5-1	.	TRBJ2-3	.	CASSLGGGPDTQYF	TGCGCCAGCAGCTTGGGTGGCGGGCCAGATACGCAGTATTTT
TRBV10-3	.	TRBJ2-2	.	CAISESRVRELFF	TGTGCCATCAGTGAGTCTCGGGTCAGGGAGCTGTTTTTT
TRBV5-6	.	TRBJ1-5	.	CASSLRNARHPQHF	TGTGCCAGCAGCTTGCGTAACGCCCGACACCCCCAGCATTTT
TRBV6-5	.	TRBJ1-2	.	CASRPANSYGYTF	TGTGCCAGCAGACCCGCCAACAGCTATGGCTACACCTTC
TRBV5-8	.	TRBJ2-1	TRBD1	CASSIPGQGVQQFF	TGTGCCAGCAGTATACCGGGACAGGGGGTACAGCAGTTCTTC
TRBV2	.	TRBJ2-7	TRBD2	CASKLGTSGGEQYF	TGTGCCAGCAAGCTCGGGACTAGCGGGGGCGAGCAGTACTTC
TRBV6-4	.	TRBJ1-2	TRBD1	CASSAGQGNYGYTF	TGTGCCAGCAGTGCGGGACAGGGCAACTATGGCTACACCTTC
TRBV9	.	TRBJ2-1	.	CASSAPPGEGNEQFF	TGTGCCAGCAGCGCCCCCCCGGGAGAAGGCAATGAGCAGTTCTTC
TRBV28	once	TRBJ2-7	TRBD1	CASTGDRGHQQYF	TGTGCCAGCACCGGAGACAGGGGGCATCAGCAGTACTTC
TRBV4-3	.	TRBJ2-2	.	CASSQLTVGELFF	TGCGCCAGCAGCCAACTTACAGTCGGGGAGCTGTTTTTT
TRBV2	.	TRBJ1-1	.	CASSDQGNTEAFF	TGTGCCAGCAGTGACCAGGGGAACACTGAAGCTTTCTTT
TRBV6-5	.	TRBJ1-1	.	CASSYTDTGAEAFF	TGTGCCAGCAGTTACACCGACACGGGAGCTGAAGCTTTCTTT
TRBV7-2	.	TRBJ2-7	.	CASSLVLGLGYEQYF	TGTGCCAGCAGCTTAGTTCTGGGCCTTGGATACGAGCAGTACTTC
TRBV27	.	TRBJ2-1	.	CASSVRGLEGSYNEQFF	TGTGCCAGCAGTGTCAGGGGCTTGGAAGGCTCCTACAATGAGCAGTTCTTC
TRBV3-1/TRBV3-2	.	TRBJ2-2	TRBD2	CASSLGLAGSGGELFF	TGTGCCAGCAGCCTCGGACTAGCGGGGTCGGGCGGGGAGCTGTTTTTT
TRBV4-1	.	TRBJ2-6	.	CASSQDWAQGGFPGANVLTF	TGCGCCAGCAGCCAAGATTGGGCCCAGGGAGGCTTCCCTGGGGCCAACGTCCTGACTTTC
TRBV7-9	once	TRBJ2-5	TRBD2	CASCGRQETQYF	TGTGCCAGCTGCGGGAGACAAGAGACCCAGTACTTC
TRBV6-4	few	TRBJ2-2	.	CASRRLDSAGELFF	TGTGCCAGCAGAAGACTAGATTCGGCCGGGGAGCTGTTTTTT
TRBV18	.	TRBJ1-2	TRBD1	CASSLQGGGNGYTF	TGTGCCAGCTCACTCCAGGGGGGTGGCAATGGCTACACCTTC
TRBV7-3	.	TRBJ1-1	TRBD1	CASSSTGKTEAFF	TGTGCCAGCAGCTCGACAGGGAAGACTGAAGCTTTCTTT